Listed here are 28 T cell receptor beta chains from one sample, sequenced in a study of naive and memory T cell subsets. Both TRBC1 and TRBC2 were covered by a beta constant-region primer of two equimolar oligonucleotides. The ligated cDNA underwent four PCR rounds using SP2 and nested alpha and beta constant-region primers. Each CDR3 protein gets one entry after TCRdb re-called the UMI-ligation and nested PCR reads with MiXCR. Counted here are around 110,000 distinct CDR3 sequences, roughly 32% occurring once; the ten biggest clones make up roughly 0.9%. The specimen was central memory CD4+ T cells from blood. The receptors derive from a human donor in good health.

The V and J genes are TRBV6-2 or TRBV6-3 and TRBJ2-1; D ambiguous. This CDR3 region has 13 residues. CDR1 is MNHEY, CDR2 SVGEGT, per germline. With 6 bases removed from V and 2 bases from J, the gap between germline ends came to 8 bases. The CDR3 loop reads CASSTVTYNEQFF. CDR3 nucleotide sequence: TGTGCCAGCAGCACCGTTACCTACAATGAGCAGTTCTTC.

This clonotype has a handful of counts. This chain uses TRBV7-2 with TRBJ1-6; 9 bases agree with TRBD1. CDR1 is SGHTA and CDR2 is FQGNSA in the germline V gene. J gave up 13 bases and V 3 bases, and 7 bases lay outside the gene matches. This CDR3 is built from 14 residues. CDR3 sequence (DNA): TGTGCCAGCAGCTTGCAACAGGGGGCTATCCCCCTCCACTTT. This sequence encodes CASSLQQGAIPLHF.

The chain couples TRBV20-1 to TRBJ1-1; D gene unclear. The germline V gene has CDR1 DFQATT and CDR2 SNEGSKA (reference sequence). V lost 5 bases and J lost 2, with 15 bases in between. CDR3 length equals 14 residues. Here the CDR3 reads CSASLAATNTEAFF. The CDR3 DNA reads TGCAGTGCTTCTCTCGCAGCAACCAACACTGAAGCTTTCTTT.

The V and J genes are TRBV15 and TRBJ2-1, with D possibly being TRBD2 (5 bases). The CDR3 length is 13 residues. Germline CDR1 LNHNV, CDR2 YYDKDF (reference sequence). Trimming took off 5 bases at V and 5 bases at J, with 10 bases between the two ends. CDR3 sequence (DNA): TGTGCCACCAGCGTAGGACTCGACAATGAGCAGTTCTTC. Encoded protein: CATSVGLDNEQFF.

This clonotype came up a few times. The rearrangement joins TRBV29-1 to TRBJ2-3; weak D call: TRBD2 (6 bases). Trimming removed 0 bases at V and 6 bases at J, with 10 bases between. This CDR3 region has 13 residues. Germline values: CDR1 SQVTM, CDR2 ANQGSEA. This CDR3 is CSVEETSADTQYF. DNA for the CDR3: TGCAGCGTTGAAGAGACTAGTGCGGATACGCAGTATTTT.

This clonotype was counted between two and nine times. The chain carries TRBV7-8 and TRBJ1-5; D perhaps matches TRBD1 (6 bases). Trimming shortened V by 2 bases and J by 4 bases, and 12 bases separated the two germline ends. The CDR3 length is 15 residues. Per the germline V gene, CDR1 is SGHVS and CDR2 is FQNEAQ. The CDR3 region has the DNA TGTGCCAGCAGCTTAAGGGCAGGGGAAAATCAGCCCCAGCATTTT. Its translation: CASSLRAGENQPQHF. The full variable domain, its missing parts supplied by reference TRBV7-8 and TRBJ1-5, is GAGVSQSPRYKVAKRGQDVALRCDPISGHVSLFWYQQALGQGPEFLTYFQNEAQLDKSGLPSDRFFAERPEGSVSTLKIQRTQQEDSAVYLCASSLRAGENQPQHFGDGTRLSIL.

This clonotype has a handful of counts. The chain has TRBV27 and TRBJ2-4; the D gene is possibly TRBD2 (6 bases). Trimming cost V 8 bases and J 0 bases, with 20 bases left between them. The CDR3 runs to 17 residues. From germline, CDR1 is MNHEY and CDR2 SMNVEV (reference sequence). CDR3: CASGRGGGEVAKNIQYF. For the CDR3, the DNA is TGTGCCAGCGGTCGAGGTGGAGGGGAGGTAGCCAAAAACATTCAGTACTTC.

This clonotype was recorded a few times. The rearrangement uses TRBV28 and TRBJ2-1, with 7 positions matching TRBD1. CDR3 size: 15 residues. With V trimmed by 2 bases and J by 10 bases, 11 bases remained unmatched. Per germline, CDR1 MDHEN and CDR2 SYDVKM. CDR3 region: CASSLRAGGSLEQFF. The DNA for the CDR3 is TGTGCCAGCAGTTTACGGGCAGGGGGAAGTCTAGAGCAGTTCTTC. Combining the CDR3 with reference TRBV28 and TRBJ2-1 gives the whole variable domain DVKVTQSSRYLVKRTGEKVFLECVQDMDHENMFWYRQDPGLGLRLIYFSYDVKMKEKGDIPEGYSVSREKKERFSLILESASTNQTSMYLCASSLRAGGSLEQFFGPGTRLTVL.

This chain's CDR3 is CASSYSGRGGSEKLFF. CDR3 in DNA: TGTGCCAGCAGTTACTCAGGACGGGGGGGGAGTGAAAAACTGTTTTTT. The chain combines TRBV6-5 with TRBJ1-4; D is perhaps TRBD1 (5 bases). Trimming removed 0 bases at V and 7 bases at J, with 15 bases between. This CDR3 is 16 amino acids long. Germline values: CDR1 MNHEY, CDR2 SVGAGI.

This clonotype was seen only a few times. The chain links TRBV4-2 to TRBJ1-2; possible D gene TRBD1, 5 bases. Trimming took 0 bases from V and 8 from J, leaving 13 bases between them. The CDR3 runs 14 residues. Germline CDR1 and CDR2: LGHNA and YNFKEQ. CDR3 sequence: CASSQDRTPGGYTF. DNA of the CDR3: TGTGCCAGCAGCCAAGATCGGACACCTGGAGGCTACACCTTC.

The genes are TRBV5-1 and TRBJ2-2, with D maybe TRBD1 (5 bases). The ends were cut back, 2 bases at V and 3 bases at J, with 11 bases in the middle. Germline lookup yields CDR1 SGHRS and CDR2 YFSETQ. This CDR3 spans 15 amino acids. CDR3 region: CASSFEGVYTGELFF. The CDR3 bases are TGCGCCAGCAGCTTTGAAGGGGTTTACACCGGGGAGCTGTTTTTT.

This clonotype appeared a few times. The chain combines TRBV20-1 with TRBJ2-1; 8 nucleotides align to TRBD1. CDR1 is DFQATT, CDR2 SNEGSKA, per germline (reference sequence). This CDR3 has 12 amino acids. In DNA, the CDR3 is TGCATGCCGCAGGGGGCGCAGGGTGAGCAGTTCTTC. Amino acid sequence: CMPQGAQGEQFF.

The chain employs TRBV20-1 and TRBJ2-3; D remains ambiguous. This CDR3 has 16 amino acids. CDR1 and CDR2 (germline): DFQATT, SNEGSKA (reference sequence). Between the trimmed V and J ends, which lost 3 bases and 0 bases, there was a span of 16 bases. CDR3 nucleotides: TGCAGTGCTAGTTACATGCCGGTTACTAGCACAGATACGCAGTATTTT. This gives the protein CSASYMPVTSTDTQYF.

On this clonotype itself: An end of the junction differs from the germline gene, which may be a read error. The chain recombines TRBV27 with TRBJ2-5, with D maybe TRBD2 (6 bases). Germline CDR1 is MNHEY and CDR2 is SMNVEV (reference sequence). The CDR3 totals 10 residues. CDR3 in amino acids: CDRGQETQYF. Written as DNA, the CDR3 is TGCGATCGGGGGCAAGAGACCCAGTACTTC.

The rearrangement links TRBV7-2 to TRBJ2-3; 9 positions match TRBD1. CDR1 is SGHTA, CDR2 FQGNSA, per germline. Losses at the gene ends were 5 bases for V and 5 bases for J; bases not matched to a gene: 8. The CDR3 is made up of 15 amino acids. The CDR3 is CASSIGTGRIDTQYF. DNA of the CDR3: TGTGCCAGCAGCATCGGGACAGGGCGGATAGATACGCAGTATTTT.

The sample holds a few counts of this clonotype. The chain employs TRBV12-3 or TRBV12-4 and TRBJ2-1; weak D call: TRBD2 (5 bases). CDR3 length: 14 amino acids. The V gene lost 7 bases and the J gene lost 3 bases, with 13 bases spanning the gap. The CDR3 DNA sequence: TGTGCCAGCAACCTAGGCCGGGACTACAATGAGCAGTTCTTC. This gives the protein CASNLGRDYNEQFF.

Many counts were recorded for this clonotype. V is TRBV28 and J is TRBJ2-7; tentative D call: TRBD2 (5 bases). V was pared by 3 bases and J by 7 bases, with 7 bases between. Germline V gene sequence: CDR1 MDHEN, CDR2 SYDVKM. This CDR3 is 11 amino acids long. CDR3 nucleotide sequence: TGTGCCAGCAGTTTGAAGCGGGAGCAGTACTTC. Translation: CASSLKREQYF. Filled out from reference TRBV28 and TRBJ2-7, the complete variable domain reads DVKVTQSSRYLVKRTGEKVFLECVQDMDHENMFWYRQDPGLGLRLIYFSYDVKMKEKGDIPEGYSVSREKKERFSLILESASTNQTSMYLCASSLKREQYFGPGTRLTVT.

This sequence joins TRBV3-1 and TRBJ2-1, with 8 bases lining up with TRBD2. This CDR3 region has 15 residues. Losses at the gene ends were 0 bases for V and 8 bases for J; bases not matched to a gene: 6. The V gene's germline CDR1 is LGHDT and CDR2 YNNKEL (reference sequence). The DNA for the CDR3 is TGTGCCAGCAGCCAAGATTCAGCGGGAGTGGATGAGCAGTTCTTC. Amino acids: CASSQDSAGVDEQFF.

The chain carries TRBV6-1 and TRBJ2-7; unclear D gene. Germline assignment: CDR1 MNHNS and CDR2 SASEGT. This CDR3 region has 14 residues. Trimming shortened V by 6 bases and J by 0 bases, and 12 bases separated the two germline ends. The CDR3 is CASRQTLSSYEQYF. CDR3 sequence (DNA): TGTGCCAGCAGACAGACCCTCAGCTCCTACGAGCAGTACTTC.

The chain is built from TRBV10-3 and TRBJ2-5; D possibly corresponds to TRBD2 (5 bases). The CDR3 is 14 residues long. Between the trimmed V and J ends, which lost 6 bases and 4 bases, there was a span of 15 bases. CDR1 is ENHRY and CDR2 is SYGVKD in the germline V gene. CDR3 sequence: CAISRSEGPETQYF. In nucleotides, the CDR3 is TGTGCCATCAGCCGCTCTGAGGGTCCAGAGACCCAGTACTTC.

This chain connects TRBV7-8 to TRBJ2-2; 7 nucleotides align to TRBD2. V dropped 4 bases and J dropped 6; count of bases not matched to a gene: 8. The germline gives CDR1 SGHVS, CDR2 FQNEAQ. CDR3 length: 15 amino acids. The DNA of the CDR3 is TGTGCCAGCAGCTCGGGACTAACGGGAGCCGGGGAGCTGTTTTTT. Translated: CASSSGLTGAGELFF.

The CDR3 region has the DNA TGCAGTGCGAAAAAGACCCCAGCGCGCACAGATACGCAGTATTTT. It codes for CSAKKTPARTDTQYF. V is TRBV20-1 and J is TRBJ2-3; no clear D gene. Germline V gene data show CDR1 as DFQATT and CDR2 as SNEGSKA (reference sequence). With 6 bases removed from V and 1 base from J, the gap between germline ends came to 17 bases. This CDR3 contains 15 residues.

V usage is TRBV6-2 or TRBV6-3 and J usage is TRBJ2-7; D is perhaps TRBD1 (5 bases). Germline V lookup: CDR1 MNHEY, CDR2 SVGEGT. Trimming cost V 2 bases and J 3 bases, with 14 bases left between them. The CDR3 totals 15 residues. The CDR3 sequence: CASSYAQGRVYEQYF. The CDR3 DNA is TGTGCCAGCAGTTACGCCCAGGGAAGGGTCTACGAGCAGTACTTC.

The gene calls are TRBV7-2 and TRBJ2-3, with D perhaps assigned TRBD1 or TRBD2 (5 bases each). CDR3 size: 15 residues. V shed 3 bases and J shed 6 bases, with 16 bases lying between them. Germline assignment: CDR1 SGHTA and CDR2 FQGNSA. In DNA, the CDR3 is TGTGCCAGCAGCTTTCGAGGGACGGGTAGGGATACGCAGTATTTT. Translating it yields CASSFRGTGRDTQYF.

This chain links TRBV29-1 with TRBJ1-1; 7 bases fit TRBD1. V shed 6 bases and J 6 bases; nucleotides not matched to a gene: 13. The CDR3 runs 14 residues. Germline V lookup: CDR1 SQVTM, CDR2 ANQGSEA. CDR3 protein: CSVTTQGDHAEAFF. Here the CDR3 DNA reads TGCAGCGTGACGACCCAGGGGGACCACGCTGAAGCTTTCTTT.

This clonotype was counted only a few times. V is TRBV21-1 and J is TRBJ2-3; TRBD2, the table's D call, was not compared with the DNA. TRBV21-1 is noted as a pseudogene. The CDR3 totals 17 residues. CDR3 DNA sequence: TGTGCCACCCTGGGACTAGCGGGAGGGCCGGAGAGAGTGCTGCAGTATTTT. Its protein product is CATLGLAGGPERVLQYF.

The chain employs TRBV29-1 and TRBJ2-3; D is ambiguous. Germline assignment: CDR1 SQVTM and CDR2 ANQGSEA. This CDR3 has 14 amino acids. The V and J ends lost 0 bases and 3 bases respectively, with 10 bases between them. The CDR3 nucleotides read TGCAGCGTTGAAGAACGGCCGGGTACAGATACGCAGTATTTT. Residues: CSVEERPGTDTQYF.

This clonotype has more than one count but fewer than ten. V gene TRBV29-1 combines with J gene TRBJ2-7, with D perhaps TRBD1 (5 bases). CDR1 is SQVTM, CDR2 ANQGSEA, per germline. Trimming left V 6 bases short and J 6 bases short, with 18 bases between. The CDR3 is made up of 13 amino acids. The CDR3 spells CSVPDNDRREQYF. For the CDR3, the DNA is TGCAGCGTCCCGGACAACGACCGCCGCGAGCAGTACTTC.